This T cell receptor (beta chain) is from a study of cytotoxic CD8 clonotypes in ibrutinib-treated CLL. The repertoire was sequenced with immunoSEQ multiplex PCR; TCRdb's copy has only in-frame clones and lacks some. The data show roughly 330,000 clones, roughly 71% seen once. Germline CDR1 reads MNHNY; CDR2 reads SVGAGI (reference sequence). The CDR3 sequence is 14 residues long. V shed 3 bases and J shed 5 bases, with 11 bases lying between them. The TCR comes from a human donor with chronic lymphocytic leukemia. The sample here was PBMCs, taken after 36 months of ibrutinib treatment. The chain couples TRBV6-6 to TRBJ2-1; D gene ambiguous. DNA for the CDR3: TGTGCCAGCAGTTATTCGAATTTTAACAATGAGCAGTTCTTC. Residues: CASSYSNFNNEQFF.